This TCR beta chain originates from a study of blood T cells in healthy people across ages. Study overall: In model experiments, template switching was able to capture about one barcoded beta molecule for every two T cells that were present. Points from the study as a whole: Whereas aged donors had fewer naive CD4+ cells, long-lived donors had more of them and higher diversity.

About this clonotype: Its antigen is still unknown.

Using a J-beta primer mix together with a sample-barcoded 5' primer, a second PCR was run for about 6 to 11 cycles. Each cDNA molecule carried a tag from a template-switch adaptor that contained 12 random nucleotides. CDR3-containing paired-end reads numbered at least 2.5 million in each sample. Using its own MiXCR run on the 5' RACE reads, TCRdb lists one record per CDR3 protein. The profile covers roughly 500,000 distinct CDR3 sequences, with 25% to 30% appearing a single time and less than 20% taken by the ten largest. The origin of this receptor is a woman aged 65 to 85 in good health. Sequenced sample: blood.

CDR3 nucleotide sequence: TGTGCCAGCAGCTCTCGGGGGTCGGACGATACGCAGTATTTT. It yields the protein CASSSRGSDDTQYF. This rearrangement joins TRBV11-1 to TRBJ2-3; TRBD2 might be the D (6 bases). Germline lookup yields CDR1 SGHAT and CDR2 FQDESV (reference sequence). The CDR3 consists of 14 residues. Trimming cost V 4 bases and J 6 bases, with 14 bases left between them.